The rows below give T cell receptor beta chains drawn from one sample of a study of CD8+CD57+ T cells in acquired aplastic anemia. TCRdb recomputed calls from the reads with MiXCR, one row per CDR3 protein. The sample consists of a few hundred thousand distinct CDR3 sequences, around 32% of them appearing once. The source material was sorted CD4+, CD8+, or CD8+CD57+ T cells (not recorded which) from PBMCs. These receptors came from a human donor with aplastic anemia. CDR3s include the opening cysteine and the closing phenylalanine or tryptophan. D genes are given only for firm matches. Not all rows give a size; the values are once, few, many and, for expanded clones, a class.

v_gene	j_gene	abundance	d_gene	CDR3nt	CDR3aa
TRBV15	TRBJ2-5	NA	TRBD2	TGTGCCACCAGCAGAGTACATCTAGCGGGGTCCAGGGAGACCCAGTACTTC	CATSRVHLAGSRETQYF
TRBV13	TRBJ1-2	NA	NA	TGTGCCAGCAGCTTAGTCAGAGGTGCTAACTATGGCTACACCTTC	CASSLVRGANYGYTF
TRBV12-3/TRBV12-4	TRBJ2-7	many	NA	TGTGCCAGATTAAGAATCGCCGAGCAGTACTTC	CARLRIAEQYF
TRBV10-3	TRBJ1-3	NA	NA	TGTGCCATCAGTGAGACAGGGAGTGAGGGAAACACCATATATTTT	CAISETGSEGNTIYF
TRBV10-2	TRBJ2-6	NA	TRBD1	TGCGCCAGTTCATGGGGACAGATTTTAGACCCCAACGTCCTGACTTTC	CASSWGQILDPNVLTF
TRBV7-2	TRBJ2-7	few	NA	TGTGCCAGCAGCCCCACAGAAGGGGGTCAATACGAGCAGTACTTC	CASSPTEGGQYEQYF
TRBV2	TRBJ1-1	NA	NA	TGTGCCAGCAGTGAAAGGGTCGAAGCTTTCTTT	CASSERVEAFF
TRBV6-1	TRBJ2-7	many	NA	TGTGCCAGCAGCGGGAAGTGGGGCAGGACCTACGAGCAGTACTTC	CASSGKWGRTYEQYF
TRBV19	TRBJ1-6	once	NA	TGTGCCAGTAGTATATGGCGGGATCAGCCCCTCCACTTT	CASSIWRDQPLHF
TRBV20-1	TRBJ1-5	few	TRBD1	TGCAGTGCTAGAGCAGTGGGACAGGGGGGTCCCGGGTCCCAGCATTTT	CSARAVGQGGPGSQHF
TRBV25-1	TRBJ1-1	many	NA	TGTGCCAGCACCTGGGGGGGGGGGGATTTGGATTTCTTT	CASTWGGGDLDFF
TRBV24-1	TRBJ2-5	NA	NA	TGTGCCACCAGTGGGGAGACCCAGTACTTC	CATSGETQYF
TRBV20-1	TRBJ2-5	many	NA	TGCAGTGCTCCCGCGTTGACAGGAGGGGAGACCCAGTACTTC	CSAPALTGGETQYF
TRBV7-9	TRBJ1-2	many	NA	TGTGCCAGCAGCGCGGGGGGGGGAGGCTACACCTTC	CASSAGGGGYTF
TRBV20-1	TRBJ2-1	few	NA	TGCAGTGCTATCGGTGGGGGGGCGTTCGAGCAGTTCTTC	CSAIGGGAFEQFF
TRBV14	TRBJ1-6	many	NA	TGTGCCAGCAGCCAAAATTCTCGAGGGCTCGGGTATAATTCACCCCTCCACTTT	CASSQNSRGLGYNSPLHF
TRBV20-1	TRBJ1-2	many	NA	TGCAGTGCTAGAGATCGAGGTAGCTATGGCTACACCTTC	CSARDRGSYGYTF
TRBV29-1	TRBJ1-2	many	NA	TGCAGCGTCGCCACTGCAGGGTATGGCTACACCTTC	CSVATAGYGYTF
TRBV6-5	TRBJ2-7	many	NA	TGTGCCAGCAGTTTGGACCGGTACGAGCAGTACTTC	CASSLDRYEQYF
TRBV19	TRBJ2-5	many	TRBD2	TGTGCCAGTAGTATTGCGGGGGAGGGAATAGAGACCCAGTACTTC	CASSIAGEGIETQYF
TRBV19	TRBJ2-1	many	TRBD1	TGTGCCAGTAGTGAGACCGGGACAGGGCTCAATGAGCAGTTCTTC	CASSETGTGLNEQFF
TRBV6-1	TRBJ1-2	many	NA	TGTGCCAGCAGCGAAAGGCCAGGCGAGGGCTACACCTTC	CASSERPGEGYTF
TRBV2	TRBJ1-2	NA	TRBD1	TGTGCCAGCAGTGTACAGGGGGCTAACCTTGGCTACACCTTC	CASSVQGANLGYTF
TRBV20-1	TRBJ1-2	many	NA	TGCAGTGCTAGAGACGGGCTGAACTATGGCTACACCTTC	CSARDGLNYGYTF
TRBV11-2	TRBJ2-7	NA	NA	TGTGCCAGCAGCCTGGGACATGCCAACGAGCAGTACTTC	CASSLGHANEQYF
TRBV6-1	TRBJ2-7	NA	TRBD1	TGTGCCAGCGGCCCCACAGGGGGACTCTACGAGCAGTACTTC	CASGPTGGLYEQYF
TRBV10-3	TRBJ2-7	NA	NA	TGTGCCAGCAACCTGGGGGACATCTCCTACGAGCAGTACTTC	CASNLGDISYEQYF
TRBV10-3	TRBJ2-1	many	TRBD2	TGTGCCATAACGGCGGGAGCGACAAACTCTGAGCAGTTCTTC	CAITAGATNSEQFF
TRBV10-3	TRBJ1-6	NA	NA	TGTGCCAGCAACATGGGACCGGCAAATTCACCCCTCCACTTT	CASNMGPANSPLHF
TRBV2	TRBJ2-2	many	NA	TGCGCCTCCCGCGAGCAGGCTACCGGGGAGCTGTTTTTT	CASREQATGELFF
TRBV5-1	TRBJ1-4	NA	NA	TGCGCCAGCAGTTGGACAACTAATGAAAAACTGTTTTTT	CASSWTTNEKLFF
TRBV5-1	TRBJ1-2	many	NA	TGCGCCAGCAGCTTGAGTACCAGTGAGAACTATGGCTACACCTTC	CASSLSTSENYGYTF
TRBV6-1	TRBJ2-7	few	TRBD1	TGTGCCAGCAGCGAGGGACAGCTCTACGAGCAGTACTTC	CASSEGQLYEQYF
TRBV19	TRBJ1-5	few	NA	TGTGCCAGTAGTATTGGGGACCCCATAAAACTAAGCAATCAGCCCCAGCATTTT	CASSIGDPIKLSNQPQHF
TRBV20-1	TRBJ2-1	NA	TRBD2	TGCAGTGCTATTCCGGGACTAGCGGGAACCTACAATGAGCAGTTCTTC	CSAIPGLAGTYNEQFF
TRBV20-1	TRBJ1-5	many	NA	TGCAGTGCTGGCAGGGAGGGCAATCAGCCCCAGCATTTT	CSAGREGNQPQHF
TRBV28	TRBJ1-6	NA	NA	TGTGCCAGCAGTACGGGGGAGCCGGCACCCCTCCACTTT	CASSTGEPAPLHF
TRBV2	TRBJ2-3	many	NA	TGTGCCAGCAACCTTGCCGATACGCAGTATTTT	CASNLADTQYF
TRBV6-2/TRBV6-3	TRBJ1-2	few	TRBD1	TGTGCCAGCAGTTACTCATACAACAGGGGGAGCGGCTACACCTTC	CASSYSYNRGSGYTF
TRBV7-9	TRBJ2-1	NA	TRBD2	TGTGCCAGCAGCTTGTCTAGCGGGAGTGTGAATGAGCAGTTCTTC	CASSLSSGSVNEQFF
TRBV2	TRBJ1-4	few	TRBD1	TGTGCCAGCAGTCAAGGACAGGGGGCGAATGAAAAACTGTTTTTT	CASSQGQGANEKLFF
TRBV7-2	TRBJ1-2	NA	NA	TGTGCCAGCAGCTTAGGATTCAGTACCTATGGCTACACCTTC	CASSLGFSTYGYTF
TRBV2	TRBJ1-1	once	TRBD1	TGTGCCAGCGCGGGACAGGGAGTGAACACTGAAGCTTTCTTT	CASAGQGVNTEAFF
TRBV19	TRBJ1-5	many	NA	TGTGCCAGTAACCCCCAGGTTGGCAATCAGCCCCAGCATTTT	CASNPQVGNQPQHF
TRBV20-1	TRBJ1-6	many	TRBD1	TGCAGTGCTAGAGTCAGGGGGAAGGGGTCACCCCTCCACTTT	CSARVRGKGSPLHF
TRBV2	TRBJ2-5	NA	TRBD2	TGTGCCAGCAGCGGCCCGGGGGGGCGGTCCCCAAACCAAGAGACCCAGTACTTC	CASSGPGGRSPNQETQYF
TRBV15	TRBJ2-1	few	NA	TGTGCCACCAGCAGAGACAGCTTCGGGCTGGTGAGGCACAATGAGCAGTTCTTC	CATSRDSFGLVRHNEQFF